The sequence of this T cell receptor (beta chain) was determined in a study of cytomegalovirus exposure and HLA in healthy donors. With 8 bases clipped from V and 2 bases from J, the junction kept 5 bases outside the gene matches. The CDR3 runs to 14 residues. Looked up from germline, CDR1 is MNHNS and CDR2 is SASEGT. Use of 60 Vbeta and 13 Jbeta primers characterized the PCR. Produced via immunoSEQ multiplex PCR; TCRdb's table is partial and in-frame only. The repertoire holds about 130,000 clones, with 74% as singletons. Study-level points and caveats: An analysis was carried out at a later point. It showed that HLA-associated TCR beta chains were more clonally expanded than equally common non-associated chains. One cluster of highly shared sequence variants probably arose as a sequencing artifact. Roughly even sequencing depth across donors was the assumption behind the presence/absence analyses.

On this clone itself: The antigen remains unidentified.

Sequencing was carried out using PBMCs. The chain is built from TRBV6-1 and TRBJ2-7; 11 bases line up with TRBD1. The sequence was obtained from a man between 18 and 29 years old in good health and CMV-seropositive. Here the CDR3 reads CASSGTGGTYEQYF. The CDR3 DNA reads TGTGCCAGCTCAGGGACAGGGGGAACCTACGAGCAGTACTTC.